This TCR beta chain was sequenced in a study of shared clonotypes between healthy human individuals. Study-level findings and limits: The small donor group covered limited genetic and exposure diversity. Generation probabilities of non-shared clonotypes were lower (relative to those shared by all four donors). The researchers took only blood, and tissue repertoires probably look different.

The V end was cut by 11 bases, the J end by 3 bases, with 17 bases between. The CDR3 sequence is 13 residues long. Germline V gene lookup returns CDR1 LGHNA and CDR2 YSLEER. Genomic DNA of each subset was evenly split across several immunoSEQ plates. The protocol was immunoSEQ multiplex PCR, while the TCRdb copy is restricted to in-frame clones and leaves out a portion. The sample lists approximately 720,000 clones, 90% to 95% occurring once. With respect to this clone: Its target is not known.

Terminally differentiated effector memory CD45RA+ cells were left out of the naive CD8 fraction, which was CD45RO-negative and positively selected for CCR7. The source is a man aged 25 to 40 in good health. The sample taken for sequencing was naive CD8+ T cells sorted from blood. The chain combines TRBV4-3 with TRBJ2-7, with D perhaps TRBD1 (7 bases). This CDR3 is CASSGGRNYEQYF. The CDR3 DNA reads as TGCGCCTCTTCAGGGGGGAGAAACTACGAGCAGTACTTC.